This T cell receptor beta chain emerged from a study of T cell responses to AZD1222 COVID-19 vaccine. Study summary: The study pooled second doses at about 4 or about 12 weeks.

This CDR3 contains 17 residues. Germline CDR1 and CDR2: LGHNA and YNFKEQ. Trimming stripped 0 bases from V and 6 bases from J, with 19 bases between. As for this clone: Its matching antigen is unknown.

Profiled with immunoSEQ multiplex PCR; TCRdb holds only in-frame clones, not every one. The top ten hold approximately 20% of the sample, which has about 130,000 clones, 65% to 90% seen once. Points from the study as a whole: Among vaccine-associated CD4 TCRs, coverage spanned spike, with dominance at 160-218 and 743-854.

The genes are TRBV4-2 and TRBJ2-3; D is tentatively TRBD1 or TRBD2 (6 bases each). This sequence originates from an adult in good health. This specimen was peripheral blood, taken on day 0 of AZD1222 vaccination. This CDR3 reads CASSQDLPGGEADTQYF. The CDR3 nucleotides read TGTGCCAGCAGCCAAGACCTACCCGGGGGCGAGGCGGATACGCAGTATTTT.